This T cell receptor beta chain comes out of a study of STAT5B mutations in CD4+ large granular lymphocyte leukemia. Study-level information: Anti-CD4 microbead selection came after CD8+ cell depletion in cryopreserved samples.

A word on this clone: Its antigen is not known.

Study-wide results and caveats: The CD4+ versus CD8+ T-LGLL clonality difference may reflect limited sample size.

The method was immunoSEQ multiplex PCR; TCRdb's version includes in-frame clones alone and lacks a portion of them. Of 4,600 or so clones listed, roughly 78% are singletons. Sequences were obtained from PBMCs. The TCR was taken from a man aged 70 or older with CD4+ T-cell large granular lymphocyte leukemia.

The CDR3 loop is CASSQERLAGKNIQYF. The CDR3 bases are TGCGCCAGCAGCCAAGAGAGGCTAGCGGGAAAAAACATTCAGTACTTC. The rearrangement joins TRBV4-1 to TRBJ2-4; 9 bases are a match to TRBD2. Germline V gene sequence: CDR1 MGHRA, CDR2 YSYEKL. The V and J ends lost 0 bases and 4 bases, in that order; junction bases with no gene match: 4. CDR3 length: 16 residues.